These 21 T cell receptor beta chains were sequenced from one sample in a study of T cells after yellow fever vaccination. TCRdb re-called the 5' RACE reads with MiXCR, one entry per CDR3 protein. Of approximately 24,000 distinct CDR3 sequences listed, approximately 5% are singletons. This material consisted of PBMCs, either bulk or a sorted T-cell subset (CD4+, CD8+, memory, or dextramer-sorted; not recorded which), taken 15 days after the yellow fever booster vaccination. The receptors shown here come from a man aged 25-40 years who received the YFV17D yellow fever vaccine.

Ten or more counts support this clonotype. The chain is built from TRBV11-2 and TRBJ2-7; the D is unclear. Germline CDR1 and CDR2: SGHAT and FQNNGV. With 5 bases removed from V and 5 bases from J, the gap between germline ends came to 16 bases. This CDR3 is built from 14 residues. The CDR3 is CASSVDWIGDEQYF. The CDR3 DNA reads TGTGCCAGCAGCGTCGACTGGATCGGAGACGAGCAGTACTTC.

This clonotype was seen ten or more times. This chain links TRBV5-1 with TRBJ2-1; 12 bases are shared with TRBD1. CDR1 and CDR2 from the germline V gene are SGHRS and YFSETQ. The CDR3 contains 14 residues. Losses at the gene ends were 6 bases for V and 9 bases for J; bases not matched to a gene: 7. CDR3 protein: CASKSGQGAGEQFF. In DNA, the CDR3 is TGCGCCAGCAAATCGGGACAGGGGGCCGGTGAGCAGTTCTTC.

This clonotype has at least ten counts. The CDR3: CASSYAAPVYNEQFF. CDR3 in DNA: TGTGCCAGCAGTTACGCCGCCCCGGTTTACAATGAGCAGTTCTTC. The chain carries TRBV6-2 or TRBV6-3 and TRBJ2-1; no clear D. The germline V and J ends were trimmed by 2 bases and 4 bases, with 12 bases remaining between them. Germline CDR1 MNHEY, CDR2 SVGEGT. This CDR3 has 15 amino acids.

This clonotype was recorded many times. Here the CDR3 reads CATSREGSLQETQYF. In DNA form, the CDR3 reads TGTGCCACCAGCAGAGAGGGTTCCCTCCAAGAGACCCAGTACTTC. The chain has TRBV15 and TRBJ2-5; D unclear. CDR1 is LNHNV, CDR2 YYDKDF, per germline (reference sequence). Between the trimmed V and J ends, which lost 0 bases and 1 base, there was a span of 9 bases. The CDR3 is 15 amino acids.

In the case of this clonotype: An end of the junction differs from the germline gene, which may be a read error. V gene TRBV20-1 combines with J gene TRBJ1-3; D is possibly TRBD1 (5 bases). There are 17 residues in the CDR3. Germline V lookup: CDR1 DFQATT, CDR2 SNEGSKA (reference sequence). CDR3 nucleotides: TGCTGTGCTAGAGATACGGGGGGGAGCAACTCTGGAAACACCATATATTTT. Protein: CCARDTGGSNSGNTIYF.

In this sample, this clonotype turned up many times. The rearrangement links TRBV11-2 to TRBJ2-3; a possible D gene is TRBD1 (5 bases). Trimming removed 1 base from V and 5 bases from J, with 13 bases in between. The germline V gene encodes CDR1 SGHAT and CDR2 FQNNGV. The CDR3 extends over 15 amino acids. CDR3 sequence reads: CASSLGQGNIDTQYF. CDR3 bases: TGTGCCAGCAGCTTAGGGCAGGGTAACATAGATACGCAGTATTTT.

V and J are TRBV7-2 and TRBJ2-7; perhaps TRBD1 as D (6 bases). CDR3 size: 15 residues. V dropped 6 bases and J dropped 11 bases, with 26 bases sitting between them. Germline V gene sequence: CDR1 SGHTA, CDR2 FQGNSA. CDR3 in DNA: TGTGCCAGCAGTCAGAGGGGCTCAGGGGCGGGTCAGGAGTACTTC. Translated, it gives CASSQRGSGAGQEYF. The variable domain in full, with the rest retrieved from reference TRBV7-2 and TRBJ2-7, is GAGVSQSPSNKVTEKGKDVELRCDPISGHTALYWYRQSLGQGLEFLIYFQGNSAPDKSGLPSDRFSAERTGGSVSTLTIQRTQQEDSAVYLCASSQRGSGAGQEYFGPGTRLTVT.

This clonotype was detected ten times or more. V usage is TRBV7-3 and J usage is TRBJ2-1, with 7 bases aligning to TRBD2. Trimming took 2 bases from V and 5 from J; bases not matched to a gene: 21. Germline lookup yields CDR1 SGHTA and CDR2 FQGTGA. This CDR3 comprises 20 residues. As DNA, the CDR3 is TGTGCCAGCAGCTTACTAACCCGCCCGAAACTGACGGGAGGTAACAATGAGCAGTTCTTC. Protein sequence: CASSLLTRPKLTGGNNEQFF. Variable domain in full (rest from reference TRBV7-3 and TRBJ2-1): GAGVSQTPSNKVTEKGKYVELRCDPISGHTALYWYRQSLGQGPEFLIYFQGTGAADDSGLPNDRFFAVRPEGSVSTLKIQRTERGDSAVYLCASSLLTRPKLTGGNNEQFFGPGTRLTVL.

This clonotype was found many times. The chain has TRBV18 and TRBJ2-7, with a possible D match to TRBD2 (5 bases). The length of the CDR3 is 13 residues. Germline loops: CDR1 KGHSH, CDR2 LQKENI. V was trimmed by 6 bases and J by 5 bases, leaving 14 bases between them. CDR3: CASSEGYYNEQYF. CDR3 nucleotide sequence: TGTGCCAGCTCCGAGGGCTATTACAACGAGCAGTACTTC.

This clonotype was seen ten or more times. The chain carries TRBV4-2 and TRBJ2-6; TRBD2 might be the D (5 bases). Trimming cost V 3 bases and J 0 bases, with 27 bases left between them. CDR3 length: 22 residues. The V gene's germline CDR1 is LGHNA and CDR2 YNFKEQ. The CDR3: CASSHYFRDPRDLSSGANVLTF. For the CDR3, the DNA is TGTGCCAGCAGCCACTACTTCAGAGACCCGAGGGATCTAAGCTCTGGGGCCAACGTCCTGACTTTC.

At least ten counts were recorded for this clonotype. V is TRBV20-1 and J is TRBJ2-1; no firm D call. Germline lookup yields CDR1 DFQATT and CDR2 SNEGSKA (reference sequence). V lost 6 bases to trimming and J lost 1 base, with 10 bases between them. The CDR3 consists of 13 residues. CDR3 coding DNA: TGCAGTGCCAGGCGTAGTTCCTACAATGAGCAGTTCTTC. Encoded protein: CSARRSSYNEQFF.

This clonotype was picked up a small number of times. This rearrangement joins TRBV20-1 to TRBJ2-1; 7 bases line up with TRBD2. Germline V gene data show CDR1 as DFQATT and CDR2 as SNEGSKA (reference sequence). V shed 3 bases, J shed 8 bases, and the junction held 13 bases outside the gene matches. The CDR3 is 15 amino acids. The CDR3 loop is CSASAQAGVSYEQFF. The CDR3 DNA follows: TGCAGTGCTAGTGCCCAGGCGGGAGTTTCGTATGAGCAGTTCTTC.

This clonotype was counted ten times or more. The chain couples TRBV7-2 to TRBJ2-7; D is uncertain. Trimming took off 1 base at V and 6 bases at J, with 4 bases between the two ends. The CDR3 has 11 amino acids. CDR1 and CDR2 from the germline V gene are SGHTA and FQGNSA. The CDR3 is CASSLVVEQYF. CDR3 DNA sequence: TGTGCCAGCAGCTTAGTGGTCGAGCAGTACTTC.

Regarding this clonotype: A much larger clone sits a single nucleotide away, making a read error possible. The V call is TRBV7-7, the J call TRBJ2-2; 8 nucleotides line up with TRBD1. Germline V gene data show CDR1 as SSHAT and CDR2 as FNYEAQ (reference sequence). The CDR3 is 15 amino acids. CDR3 bases: TGTGCTAGCAGCTTAGGTCAGGGGGCATCCGGGGAGCTGCTTTTT. Protein sequence: CASSLGQGASGELLF.

This chain uses TRBV6-5 with TRBJ2-3, with 11 bases that match TRBD1. The CDR3 covers 15 residues. The ends lost 4 bases at V and 4 bases at J; junction bases unmatched: 4. Germline CDR1 is MNHEY and CDR2 is SVGAGI. This chain's CDR3 is CASSSPGQGADTQYF. For the CDR3, the DNA is TGTGCCAGCAGTTCCCCGGGACAGGGGGCAGATACGCAGTATTTT.

This clonotype was found many times. This rearrangement joins TRBV20-1 to TRBJ1-2; 8 nucleotides match TRBD1. The CDR3 is 12 residues long. With 6 bases clipped from V and 4 bases from J, the junction kept 4 bases outside the gene matches. From germline, CDR1 is DFQATT and CDR2 SNEGSKA (reference sequence). CDR3 nucleotide sequence: TGCAGTGCAACCGGGACAGGCTATGGCTACACCTTC. It is translated as CSATGTGYGYTF.

At least ten counts were recorded for this clonotype. The chain is built from TRBV7-3 and TRBJ1-1; tentative D call: TRBD1 (6 bases). Trimming took off 7 bases at V and 5 bases at J, with 14 bases between the two ends. This CDR3 is 13 amino acids long. From germline, CDR1 is SGHTA and CDR2 FQGTGA. As DNA, the CDR3 is TGTGCCAGCAAGGGGGGCGCCCGGACTGAAGCTTTCTTT. Its protein product is CASKGGARTEAFF.

This clonotype was observed a handful of times. The chain combines TRBV14 with TRBJ2-2, with 8 positions matching TRBD1. Germline CDR1 SGHDN, CDR2 FVKESK. Trimming removed 4 bases from V and 0 bases from J; junction bases left unmatched: 10. The CDR3 is made up of 18 amino acids. The CDR3 nucleotides are TGTGCCAGCAGCCGTTGGTCACAGGGGGTAACGAACACCGGGGAGCTGTTTTTT. Translating it yields CASSRWSQGVTNTGELFF.

There are many counts of this clonotype. The chain joins TRBV15 to TRBJ2-5, with D unclear. Germline loops: CDR1 LNHNV, CDR2 YYDKDF (reference sequence). Trimming cost V 0 bases and J 4 bases, with 6 bases left between them. This CDR3 comprises 13 residues. As DNA, the CDR3 is TGTGCCACCAGCAGAGATTCTCCAGAGACCCAGTACTTC. Its translation: CATSRDSPETQYF.

This rearrangement joins TRBV7-9 to TRBJ2-3; D unclear. CDR1 and CDR2 (germline): SEHNR, FQNEAQ (reference sequence). V lost 4 bases and J lost 4, with 9 bases in between. The CDR3 is made up of 13 amino acids. For the CDR3, the DNA is TGTGCCAGCAGCTCCACAGACGCAGATACGCAGTATTTT. Amino acid sequence: CASSSTDADTQYF.

Ten or more counts support this clonotype. In DNA form, the CDR3 reads TGCAGCGTTAACAGGGGCCCCGCGAACACCGGGGAGCTGTTTTTT. It codes for CSVNRGPANTGELFF. The chain employs TRBV29-1 and TRBJ2-2; 7 nucleotides line up with TRBD1. The CDR3 length is 15 residues. V gave up 5 bases and J gave up 0 bases; unmatched junction bases: 6. Germline assignment: CDR1 SQVTM and CDR2 ANQGSEA.